The present T cell receptor beta chain was sequenced within a study of blood T cells in healthy people across ages (dated by TCRdb to 2014 to 2015). At the level of the whole study: Template switching captured roughly one uniquely barcoded TCR beta cDNA molecule per two T cells in model experiments. Using deep sequencing normalized with unique cDNA molecular identifiers, the study measured how TCR beta repertoire diversity changes with age. To avoid experimental bias, donors of different ages were spread randomly across the sequencing lanes. Two additional independent replicas of 1 million unique cDNA reads from the same blood draw were analyzed for two donors (one aged 18 to 30 and one aged 80 or older). Four age groups were formed from the donors: young (average approximately 15 years), middle-aged (approximately 42), aged (roughly 59) and long-lived (less than 85). Study-level results and caveats: The CMV infection status of donors was not known, potentially confounding age-related changes in expanded clonotypes. The percentage of naive T cells measured by flow cytometry correlated strongly with observed TCR beta diversity. Compared with the aged group, the long-lived group had more naive CD4+ T cells, fewer expanded clones and increased TCR diversity, a pattern suggesting age selection. Estimates of total diversity based on one million sequenced T cells were considered lower bounds and underestimates. Observed TCR beta diversity per million T cells fell roughly linearly with age, and a significant reduction was already apparent by age around 40. Conclusive comparison of naive and antigen-experienced compartments was prevented by the profiling of bulk unsorted PBMCs.

Receptor libraries were prepared by 5' RACE. Sequencing relied on an Illumina HiSeq 2500. A second PCR of roughly 7 to 12 cycles was run with a J-beta primer mix and a sample-barcoded 5' primer. Each TCR beta cDNA molecule received a unique molecular identifier from a template-switch 5' adaptor carrying 12 random nucleotides. Each sample yielded at least 2.5 million CDR3-containing paired-end reads. All of the RNA was converted into first-strand cDNA using the Mint cDNA synthesis kit, with a TRBC-specific oligonucleotide serving as the primer. All cDNA was treated with uracil-DNA glycosylase and then went through a first 18-cycle PCR with the universal primers M1SS and BC2_uni_R. The authors' pipeline ran thus. Normalization of each sample was performed by random selection of 1 million high-quality reads, each carrying a distinct molecular identifier. Instead of being binned into consensus sequences, reads with shared molecular identifiers were discarded. CDR3 identification, clonotype clustering and error correction used MiTCR with a Q25 quality threshold and the strictest error-elimination algorithm. A nonparametric unseen species model with Euler transformation was used to estimate lower-bound total TCR beta diversity. Using fastp trimming at Q25 and MiXCR clonotype assembly, TCRdb reanalyzed the public sequencing data and kept in-frame beta chains. Entries that share a CDR3 protein sequence are merged under the most common genes and DNA. None of the V and J calls come from the authors' own analysis; TCRdb made them. The sample data list over a million distinct CDR3 sequences, and approximately 59% of these were observed just once. Of the sample, 6.5% to 8.5% is held by the ten largest clones.

In the case of this clonotype: The antigen it recognizes is unknown. The input lacks base qualities; no much larger clone sits a single base away.

Donors were roughly 40 systemically healthy Caucasian individuals from Russia aged roughly 6 to 95 years. Each donor gave ten milliliters of peripheral blood, drawn into EDTA-treated Vacutainer tubes. Ficoll-Paque density-gradient centrifugation was used to isolate PBMCs, with at least 7 million per sample. Total RNA, at least 6 micrograms per sample, was extracted from PBMCs with Trizol reagent. Naive CD45RAhigh/CD27high T cell percentages were measured by flow cytometry on a PBMC aliquot from every donor. Material: blood. This receptor was taken from a young man in good health.

This receptor has the CDR3 CASSIPGSGANVLTF. The bases read TGTGCCAGCAGTATACCTGGGTCTGGGGCCAACGTCCTGACTTTC. Recombination connected TRBV28 to TRBJ2-6; no D gene can be assigned with confidence. The germline V gene gives CDR1 as MDHEN and CDR2 as SYDVKM. The CDR3 covers 15 residues, taking in both the cysteine and the phenylalanine. The read is trimmed to its CDR3 DNA, 45 bases read in frame from base 1. A distance of 9 bases separates the germline ends of V and J, which lose 5 bases and 1 base respectively.